This T cell receptor (beta chain) was identified during a study of T-cell memory formation after mild COVID-19. TCRdb reprocessed the 5' RACE reads with MiXCR, giving one entry per CDR3 protein. The sample comprises some 190,000 distinct CDR3 sequences, about 16% of which are singletons, and 2% to 3% rests with the top ten. Study-level results: Mostly located in CM and EM were contracting CD4+ clones, with contracting CD8+ clones located in EMRA.

This CDR3 is built from 13 residues. Trimming took off 3 bases at V and 7 bases at J, with 10 bases between the two ends. Germline V gene lookup returns CDR1 SGHTA and CDR2 FQGNSA. Notes on this clonotype: Its antigen is still unknown.

The rearrangement uses TRBV7-2 and TRBJ1-5; a possible D gene is TRBD1 (5 bases). This sequence originates from an adult woman who had mild COVID-19 (a few samples of this study predate the infection). Cell type and time point are not known. The specimen sequenced was PBMCs or a T cell subset sorted from them (not recorded which). CDR3 DNA sequence: TGTGCCAGCAGCTTTACAGGAGGGCAGCCCCAGCATTTT. Amino acids: CASSFTGGQPQHF.